The sequence of this T cell receptor beta chain was determined in a study of T cell repertoires in cytomegalovirus infection. Regarding this clonotype: Its target is not known. The conserved closing phenylalanine or tryptophan is absent in this CDR3, likely reflecting a read error.

MiXCR, run by TCRdb on the reads, gives a single entry per CDR3 protein. The sample lists about 890,000 distinct CDR3 sequences, roughly 30% occurring once. General study findings and limits: Accumulated public TCR beta family frequency recognized individuals carrying CMV together with the relevant HLA.

Per germline, CDR1 MNHEY and CDR2 SMNVEV (reference sequence). This CDR3 contains 16 residues. Trimming cost V 6 bases and J 4 bases; bases outside gene matches: 8. The specimen comprised cultured CD8+ T cells from PBMCs, sampled from culture after CMV antigen stimulation. The TCR sequence derives from a human donor in good health (CMV status not recorded). Some clones in this sample may be carry-over from other donors' samples. The gene calls are TRBV27 and TRBJ2-1; TRBD2 matches at 11 bases. The CDR3 sequence: CASSLGLAGGYNEQFS. As DNA, the CDR3 is TGTGCCAGCAGCCTAGGGCTAGCGGGGGGTTACAATGAGCAGTTCTCC.